This T cell receptor (beta chain) was captured by sequencing in a study of regulatory T cells in long-lasting Graves disease. The sample's time point: newly diagnosed GD, antithyroid drugs for less than 3 months. The TCR library was prepared using RNA isolated from PBMCs. Germline CDR1 and CDR2: WSHSY and SAAADI. The ends lost 8 bases at V and 7 bases at J; junction bases unmatched: 18. This CDR3 is built from 17 residues. Building of the TCR beta libraries involved iRepertoire HTBI primers and Arm-PCR of CDR3 regions. TCRdb re-analysed the multiplex PCR reads in MiXCR, keeping a single row per CDR3 protein. Among about 460,000 distinct CDR3 sequences listed, around 15% were seen once. The same specimen was also included in a second study, on T cells in Graves' hyperthyroidism and ophthalmopathy. From that paper: Investigators excluded patients with uncontrolled infection, other autoimmune disease, pregnancy or lactation. Thyroid ultrasound, orbital computed tomography, clinical symptoms, and serum thyroxine and TRAb underpinned diagnoses.

The V and J genes are TRBV10-2 and TRBJ2-1, with 9 positions matching TRBD1. This specimen consisted of peripheral blood mononuclear cells (PBMCs), obtained at new diagnosis, from a patient treated with antithyroid drugs. The receptor was derived from a woman in her 50s with Graves disease. The DNA of the CDR3 is TGCGCCAGCGGGGGACAGGGATCTGGGGAATTGGGAAATGAGCAGTTCTTC. Amino acid sequence: CASGGQGSGELGNEQFF.